Here is one TCR beta chain with its context. These data belong to a study of T cell changes during pregnancy in multiple sclerosis. Here immunoSEQ multiplex PCR was the method, and the copy in TCRdb shows in-frame clones only, minus some. The sample lists 70,000 to 95,000 clones; 90% to 95% were seen once. Germline trimming cut 11 bases from V and 0 bases from J; bases unmatched to any gene: 4. From germline, CDR1 is ENHRY and CDR2 SYGVKD. This CDR3 region has 13 residues. The sample here was CD4+ T cells from peripheral blood mononuclear cells, taken in the second trimester of pregnancy. This receptor was taken from a female donor with multiple sclerosis, enrolled in a pregnancy study. The chain carries TRBV10-3 and TRBJ2-1, with 7 bases identical to TRBD2. This CDR3 reads CASRTSSYNEQFF. In DNA form, the CDR3 reads TGTGCCTCAAGGACTAGCTCCTACAATGAGCAGTTCTTC.